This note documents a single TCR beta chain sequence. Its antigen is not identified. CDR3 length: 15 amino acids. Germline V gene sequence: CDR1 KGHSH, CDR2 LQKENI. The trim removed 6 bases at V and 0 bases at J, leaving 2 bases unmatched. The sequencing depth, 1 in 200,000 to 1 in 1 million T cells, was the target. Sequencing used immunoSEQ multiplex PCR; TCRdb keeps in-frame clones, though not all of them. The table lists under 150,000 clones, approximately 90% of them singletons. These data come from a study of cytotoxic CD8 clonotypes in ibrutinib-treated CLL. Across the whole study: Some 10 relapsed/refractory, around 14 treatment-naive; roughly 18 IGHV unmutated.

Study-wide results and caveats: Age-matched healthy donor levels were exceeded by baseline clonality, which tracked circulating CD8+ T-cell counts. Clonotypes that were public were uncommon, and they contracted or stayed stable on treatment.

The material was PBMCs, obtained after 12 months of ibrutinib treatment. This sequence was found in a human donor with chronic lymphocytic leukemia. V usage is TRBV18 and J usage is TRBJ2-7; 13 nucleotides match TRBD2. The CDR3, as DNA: TGTGCCAGCTCGACTAGCGGGAGGAGCTCCTACGAGCAGTACTTC. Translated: CASSTSGRSSYEQYF.